These 15 T cell receptor beta chains originate from one sample sequenced in a study of early stage breast cancer tumors. Measured with immunoSEQ multiplex PCR; TCRdb has only the in-frame clones, and not every one. The sample has roughly 60,000 clones, about 74% seen once; the top ten hold 3.4%. The material sequenced was blood. The receptors were sampled from a person aged 30-39 years with breast cancer.

The chain joins TRBV4-3 to TRBJ2-3; D is unclear. In germline, CDR1 is LGHNA, CDR2 YSLEER. This CDR3 spans 16 amino acids. V gave up 0 bases and J gave up 2 bases, with 12 bases separating them. The CDR3 reads CASSQDGAFPTDTQYF. CDR3 DNA sequence: TGCGCCAGCAGCCAAGATGGCGCGTTTCCCACAGATACGCAGTATTTT.

The chain uses TRBV27 and TRBJ2-2; TRBD2 agrees at 12 bases. The CDR3 loop spans 17 amino acids. Germline CDR1 reads MNHEY; CDR2 reads SMNVEV (reference sequence). V was clipped by 3 bases and J by 4 bases; unmatched bases: 6. The CDR3 coding sequence is TGTGCCAGCAGTTTTACTAGCGGGAGGTTCGGCACCGGGGAGCTGTTTTTT. Amino acid sequence: CASSFTSGRFGTGELFF.

J is TRBJ1-2 and V is TRBV29-1; D remains unclear. V was shortened by 5 bases and J by 8 bases, with 15 bases between the two germline ends. This CDR3 comprises 12 residues. CDR1 is SQVTM and CDR2 is ANQGSEA in the germline V gene. The CDR3 nucleotides are TGCAGCGTTTCCGTGGGTGGGCAGGGCTACACCTTC. As protein: CSVSVGGQGYTF.

The CDR3 spells CASSEGRGKTQYF. DNA of the CDR3: TGTGCCAGCAGTGAAGGGAGAGGAAAGACCCAGTACTTC. V gene TRBV2 combines with J gene TRBJ2-5; D is undetermined. The germline gives CDR1 SNHLY, CDR2 FYNNEI. V dropped 1 base and J dropped 6 bases, with 9 bases sitting between them. The CDR3 contains 13 residues.

The chain employs TRBV4-2 and TRBJ2-1, with 10 bases fitting TRBD2. Germline V gene data show CDR1 as LGHNA and CDR2 as YNFKEQ. V lost 2 bases, J lost 8 bases, and 9 bases stayed unmatched. The CDR3 sequence is 16 residues long. The CDR3 protein is CASSQRVSGRSHEQFF. The CDR3 region has the DNA TGTGCCAGCAGCCAACGGGTTAGCGGGAGGAGCCATGAGCAGTTCTTC.

The V and J genes are TRBV25-1 and TRBJ2-1; 16 bases map to TRBD2. This CDR3 spans 16 amino acids. The V and J ends lost 2 bases and 9 bases, in that order; junction bases with no gene match: 4. Germline V gene lookup returns CDR1 MGHDK and CDR2 SYGVNS. The chain's CDR3 is CASSEGGTSGRGEQFF. The CDR3 bases are TGTGCCAGCAGTGAAGGAGGGACTAGCGGGAGGGGTGAGCAGTTCTTC.

The chain links TRBV10-2 to TRBJ2-2, with 8 bases matching TRBD2. CDR3 length equals 16 residues. Germline V lookup: CDR1 WSHSY, CDR2 SAAADI. The trim removed 6 bases at V and 4 bases at J, leaving 10 bases unmatched. DNA of the CDR3: TGCGCCAGCAGCCCCAACGTAGCGGGGTCCACCGGGGAGCTGTTTTTT. This codes for CASSPNVAGSTGELFF.

The chain combines TRBV5-8 with TRBJ2-3, with 7 bases identical to TRBD1. The J segment lost 2 bases and the V segment lost 3 bases, leaving 3 bases of the junction unmatched. The CDR3 consists of 14 residues. The germline V gene has CDR1 SGHTS and CDR2 YDEGEE. This chain's CDR3 is CASSWDSSTDTQYF. CDR3 sequence (DNA): TGTGCCAGCAGCTGGGACAGCTCCACAGATACGCAGTATTTT.

The chain carries TRBV29-1 and TRBJ2-1; 7 bases are shared with TRBD2. The length of the CDR3 is 14 residues. J gave up 0 bases and V 6 bases, and 5 bases lay outside the gene matches. Germline V gene lookup returns CDR1 SQVTM and CDR2 ANQGSEA. The CDR3 loop is CSVLAVSSYNEQFF. DNA of the CDR3: TGCAGCGTCCTAGCGGTGAGCTCCTACAATGAGCAGTTCTTC.

The chain has TRBV6-5 and TRBJ2-7; D is ambiguous. This CDR3 has 16 residues. V lost 2 bases, J lost 7 bases, and 21 bases lay in between. Germline V gives CDR1 MNHEY, CDR2 SVGAGI. The CDR3 coding sequence is TGTGCCAGCAGTTACCCATACCCACCGCAGTATTGTGAGCAGTACTTC. Its translation: CASSYPYPPQYCEQYF.

This clone was found a few times. This sequence joins TRBV11-2 and TRBJ2-7; weak D call: TRBD2 (6 bases). V lost 5 bases and J lost 4, with 12 bases in between. The CDR3 length is 13 residues. Looked up from germline, CDR1 is SGHAT and CDR2 is FQNNGV. The DNA for the CDR3 is TGTGCCAGCAGCCTCCGACTAGGATACGAGCAGTACTTC. Protein sequence: CASSLRLGYEQYF. Based on the CDR3 plus reference TRBV11-2 and TRBJ2-7, the full variable domain is EAGVAQSPRYKIIEKRQSVAFWCNPISGHATLYWYQQILGQGPKLLIQFQNNGVVDDSQLPKDRFSAERLKGVDSTLKIQPAKLEDSAVYLCASSLRLGYEQYFGPGTRLTVT.

The chain is built from TRBV6-1 and TRBJ1-3; D remains unclear. CDR1 is MNHNS, CDR2 SASEGT, per germline. The V and J ends lost 3 bases and 5 bases respectively, with 17 bases between them. This CDR3 has 16 amino acids. The CDR3 reads CASSDQEGQVRNTIYF. The DNA for the CDR3 is TGTGCCAGCAGTGATCAAGAGGGCCAAGTCCGAAACACCATATATTTT.

This chain connects TRBV30 to TRBJ1-1; tentative D call: TRBD1 (5 bases). The CDR3 is 13 residues long. The V gene's germline CDR1 is GTSNPN and CDR2 SVGIG (reference sequence). Trimming removed 4 bases at V and 4 bases at J, with 13 bases between. CDR3 nucleotide sequence: TGTGCCTGGAATGGGGCCCGCGGCACTGAAGCTTTCTTT. It specifies CAWNGARGTEAFF.

V gene TRBV5-1 combines with J gene TRBJ1-1; D ambiguous. Germline assignment: CDR1 SGHRS and CDR2 YFSETQ. With 0 bases removed from V and 5 bases from J, the gap between germline ends came to 8 bases. The CDR3 extends over 13 amino acids. CDR3 nucleotide sequence: TGCGCCAGCAGCTTGGCCTGGGAAACTGAAGCTTTCTTT. Its protein is CASSLAWETEAFF.

The chain is built from TRBV30 and TRBJ2-1; no definite D call. Germline V gives CDR1 GTSNPN, CDR2 SVGIG (reference sequence). With 3 bases removed from V and 7 bases from J, the gap between germline ends came to 7 bases. The CDR3 spans 11 residues. The CDR3 DNA reads as TGTGCCTGGAGACTGTGGAATGAGCAGTTCTTC. Encoded protein: CAWRLWNEQFF.